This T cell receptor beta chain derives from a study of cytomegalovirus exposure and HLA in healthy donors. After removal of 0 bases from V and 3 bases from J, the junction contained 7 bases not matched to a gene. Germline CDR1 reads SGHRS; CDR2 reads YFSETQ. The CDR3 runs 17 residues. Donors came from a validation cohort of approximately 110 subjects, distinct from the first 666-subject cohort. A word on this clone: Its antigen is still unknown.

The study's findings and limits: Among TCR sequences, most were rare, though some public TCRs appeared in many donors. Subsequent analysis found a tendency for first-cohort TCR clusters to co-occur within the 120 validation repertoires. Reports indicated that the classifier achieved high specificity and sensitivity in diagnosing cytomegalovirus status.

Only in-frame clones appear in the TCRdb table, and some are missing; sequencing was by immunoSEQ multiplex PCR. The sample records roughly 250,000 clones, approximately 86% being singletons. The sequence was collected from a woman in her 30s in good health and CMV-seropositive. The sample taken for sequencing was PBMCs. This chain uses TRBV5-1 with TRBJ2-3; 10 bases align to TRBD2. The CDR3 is CASSLGLASGRTDTQYF. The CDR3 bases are TGCGCCAGCAGCTTGGGGTTGGCTAGCGGGAGAACAGATACGCAGTATTTT.